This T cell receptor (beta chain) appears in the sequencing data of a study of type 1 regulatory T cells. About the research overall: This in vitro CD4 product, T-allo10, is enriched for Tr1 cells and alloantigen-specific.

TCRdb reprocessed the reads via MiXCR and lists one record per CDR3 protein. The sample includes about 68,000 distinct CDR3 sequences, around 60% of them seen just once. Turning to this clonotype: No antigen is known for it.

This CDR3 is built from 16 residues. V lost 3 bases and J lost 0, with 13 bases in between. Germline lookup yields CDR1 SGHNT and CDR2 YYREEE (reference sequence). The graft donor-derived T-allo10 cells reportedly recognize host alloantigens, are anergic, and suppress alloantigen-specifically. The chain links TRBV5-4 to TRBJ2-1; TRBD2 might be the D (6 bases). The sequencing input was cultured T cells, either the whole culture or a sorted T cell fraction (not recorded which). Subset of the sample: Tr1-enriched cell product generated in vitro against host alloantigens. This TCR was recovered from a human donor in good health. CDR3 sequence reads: CASSSYGGRSYNEQFF. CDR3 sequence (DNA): TGTGCCAGCAGCTCTTACGGGGGTCGCTCCTACAATGAGCAGTTCTTC.